The clone carrying this T cell receptor beta chain occurred a few times. Antigen specificity is unknown. Germline lookup yields CDR1 MNHNS and CDR2 SASEGT. CDR3 size: 14 residues. The V end lost 5 bases, the J end lost 2 bases, and 12 bases lay between the germline ends. These data come from a study of T-cell reconstitution after alpha-beta-depleted transplantation in children. Study conclusions and caveats: Some patients owed their high day-60 TCRbeta diversity to surviving recipient T cells and thymic progenitors.

TCRbeta library preparation incorporated unique molecular identifiers. One entry per CDR3 protein results from TCRdb running MiXCR on the PCR reads. The sample carries just over 950,000 distinct CDR3 sequences, 25% to 35% recorded once. The rearrangement links TRBV6-1 to TRBJ1-2; D is undetermined. The sequences come from PBMCs, mostly from graft donor cells, collected 360 days after TCRalphabeta/CD19-depleted stem cell transplant. The receptor was isolated from a boy in the first two years of life who had a stem cell transplant for SCID, so the T cells may come from the graft donor. Written as DNA, the CDR3 is TGTGCCAGCAGTAGCCCCGTCCGGAACTATGGCTACACCTTC. Translation gives CASSSPVRNYGYTF.